This T cell receptor (beta chain) came from a study of blood T cell repertoires in COVID-19. Study details: Acute-phase and convalescent COVID-19 samples originated in the United States, Italy and Spain. Sample material is recorded as cDNA or gDNA derived from T cells, B-cell-depleted T cells, or PBMCs.

The table lists this clone with a few counts. Germline CDR1 is SGHRS and CDR2 is YFSETQ. V dropped 0 bases and J dropped 8; count of bases not matched to a gene: 7. This CDR3 is 14 amino acids long. In the original analysis: Amplified reference gene primers provided the basis for estimating nucleated cell counts. The method was immunoSEQ multiplex PCR; TCRdb's version includes in-frame clones alone and lacks a portion of them. Clonal size and the V and J genes are those of that table, whereas D and trimming came from the DNA. The repertoire holds some 170,000 clones, with roughly 89% as singletons. The origin of this receptor is a woman in her seventies with COVID-19, enrolled during active disease. Material: peripheral blood. The V call is TRBV5-1, the J call TRBJ1-2; TRBD1 matches at 7 bases. The DNA of the CDR3 is TGCGCCAGCAGCTTGGATAGGGGGCGCGAGGGCTACACCTTC. Protein sequence: CASSLDRGREGYTF. The full variable domain, with the rest looked up from reference TRBV5-1 and TRBJ1-2, is KAGVTQTPRYLIKTRGQQVTLSCSPISGHRSVSWYQQTPGQGLQFLFEYFSETQRNKGNFPGRFSGRQFSNSRSEMNVSTLELGDSALYLCASSLDRGREGYTFGSGTRLTVV.